The next 15 T cell receptor beta chains were all read from a single sample in a study of cytomegalovirus exposure and HLA in healthy donors. 60 Vbeta and 13 Jbeta primers were used in PCR. Some clones are missing from TCRdb's copy, which holds only in-frame ones; the method was immunoSEQ multiplex PCR. The sample consists of under 200,000 clones, approximately 84% of them appearing once. Sequenced material: PBMCs. The receptors originated from a woman aged 45 to 65 in good health and CMV-seropositive.

The rearrangement uses TRBV19 and TRBJ2-7; possible D gene TRBD1, 6 bases. V lost 3 bases, J lost 1 base, and 10 bases lay in between. Germline assignment: CDR1 LNHDA and CDR2 SQIVND (reference sequence). The CDR3 length is 14 residues. CDR3 protein: CASSMGQSSYEQYF. DNA for the CDR3: TGTGCCAGTAGTATGGGACAATCTTCCTACGAGCAGTACTTC.

Concerning this clone: The identical CDR3 is also encoded by other nucleotide sequences in the sample. The chain couples TRBV7-2 to TRBJ2-7, with 8 positions matching TRBD2. Germline V gene lookup returns CDR1 SGHTA and CDR2 FQGNSA. The V and J ends lost 1 base and 2 bases, in that order; junction bases with no gene match: 4. The CDR3 contains 15 residues. CDR3 in amino acids: CASSLGTSGTYEQYF. The CDR3 coding sequence is TGTGCCAGCAGCTTAGGAACTAGCGGAACCTACGAGCAGTACTTC. The variable domain in full, with the rest retrieved from reference TRBV7-2 and TRBJ2-7, is GAGVSQSPSNKVTEKGKDVELRCDPISGHTALYWYRQSLGQGLEFLIYFQGNSAPDKSGLPSDRFSAERTGGSVSTLTIQRTQQEDSAVYLCASSLGTSGTYEQYFGPGTRLTVT.

This rearrangement joins TRBV11-2 to TRBJ2-7; D call uncertain. Trimming pared 4 bases from V and 9 bases from J, leaving 13 bases between. Germline V gene data show CDR1 as SGHAT and CDR2 as FQNNGV. The CDR3 is 12 amino acids. DNA for the CDR3: TGTGCCAGCAGCTCCCTTCACGGTTTGCAGTACTTC. Amino acids: CASSSLHGLQYF.

In this sample, this clone turned up once. The same CDR3 also results from other DNA sequences found in this sample. The gene calls are TRBV20-1 and TRBJ1-2; D perhaps matches TRBD1 (5 bases). The CDR3 spans 10 residues. CDR1 is DFQATT and CDR2 is SNEGSKA in the germline V gene (reference sequence). Deletions cut 5 bases from V and 13 bases from J, with 14 bases between. In DNA, the CDR3 is TGCAGTGCTTTCACAGGCACGGGCACCTTC. Protein sequence: CSAFTGTGTF.

The V gene is TRBV7-9, the J gene TRBJ2-7, with TRBD1 matching 12 bases. This CDR3 region has 14 residues. Trimming removed 5 bases from V and 6 bases from J; junction bases left unmatched: 5. Germline CDR1 and CDR2: SEHNR and FQNEAQ (reference sequence). CDR3: CASSTGQGASEQYF. Here the CDR3 DNA reads TGTGCCAGCAGCACGGGACAGGGGGCTTCCGAGCAGTACTTC. Full variable domain (outside the CDR3, taken from reference TRBV7-9 and TRBJ2-7): DTGVSQNPRHKITKRGQNVTFRCDPISEHNRLYWYRQTLGQGPEFLTYFQNEAQLEKSRLLSDRFSAERPKGSFSTLEIQRTEQGDSAMYLCASSTGQGASEQYFGPGTRLTVT.

CDR3 loop: CASSSAHRGSYEQYF. For the CDR3, the DNA is TGTGCCAGCAGCTCAGCCCACCGGGGCTCCTACGAGCAGTACTTC. This chain links TRBV11-1 with TRBJ2-7; a possible D gene is TRBD2 (5 bases). V was clipped by 4 bases and J by 0 bases, with 13 bases between them. This CDR3 is 15 amino acids long. Germline lookup yields CDR1 SGHAT and CDR2 FQDESV (reference sequence).

The chain links TRBV7-2 to TRBJ2-7; tentative D call: TRBD1 (6 bases). V lost 5 bases and J lost 3, with 11 bases in between. This CDR3 contains 13 residues. Looked up from germline, CDR1 is SGHTA and CDR2 is FQGNSA. CDR3 residues: CASSPHRDYEQYF. The DNA of the CDR3 is TGTGCCAGCAGCCCCCACAGGGACTACGAGCAGTACTTC.

The gene calls are TRBV30 and TRBJ1-1; possibly TRBD1 for D (6 bases). This CDR3 contains 11 residues. Germline V gives CDR1 GTSNPN, CDR2 SVGIG (reference sequence). Trimming pared 8 bases from V and 9 bases from J, leaving 16 bases between. The CDR3 spells CAGQPGTKAFF. In DNA form, the CDR3 reads TGTGCCGGACAGCCCGGGACAAAAGCTTTCTTT.

This chain uses TRBV6-6 with TRBJ1-2; 10 nucleotides agree with TRBD1. Germline CDR1 reads MNHNY; CDR2 reads SVGAGI (reference sequence). After removal of 10 bases from V and 3 bases from J, the junction contained 8 bases not matched to a gene. The CDR3 covers 14 residues. The CDR3 is CATRDRGADYGYTF. The DNA for the CDR3 is TGTGCCACCCGGGACAGGGGAGCGGACTATGGCTACACCTTC.

This clone was counted a few times. The chain is built from TRBV5-6 and TRBJ1-2, with 12 positions matching TRBD1. CDR3 size: 18 residues. Germline V gives CDR1 SGHDT, CDR2 YYEEEE. V trimming: 1 base; J trimming: 8 bases; junction bases outside the gene matches: 15. CDR3 region: CASSLPGQGATRTSGYTF. The CDR3 coding sequence is TGTGCCAGCAGCTTGCCGGGACAGGGGGCTACTAGAACGTCCGGCTACACCTTC.

The V and J genes are TRBV9 and TRBJ2-7, with 7 bases identical to TRBD2. The V gene's germline CDR1 is SGDLS and CDR2 YYNGEE. CDR3 length: 15 amino acids. The ends lost 0 bases at V and 4 bases at J; junction bases unmatched: 7. CDR3 amino acids: CASSVGGAGSYEQYF. Here the CDR3 DNA reads TGTGCCAGCAGCGTAGGGGGAGCGGGATCGTACGAGCAGTACTTC.

This clone occurred once. The gene calls are TRBV11-3 and TRBJ1-4; D perhaps matches TRBD1 (5 bases). The V gene's germline CDR1 is SGHNT and CDR2 YENEEA. Trimming removed 5 bases from V and 9 bases from J, with 13 bases in between. The CDR3 sequence is 13 residues long. DNA for the CDR3: TGTGCCAGCAGCCTCCGGACAAGTCAAAAACTGTTTTTT. It codes for CASSLRTSQKLFF.

The chain links TRBV28 to TRBJ2-7; tentative D call: TRBD1 (5 bases). The ends were cut back, 7 bases at V and 1 base at J, with 14 bases in the middle. The CDR3 is made up of 14 amino acids. Germline V gene data show CDR1 as MDHEN and CDR2 as SYDVKM. The CDR3 DNA reads as TGTGCCAGCAAGTCGGCAGGGTGGTCCTACGAGCAGTACTTC. It codes for CASKSAGWSYEQYF.

The gene calls are TRBV11-3 and TRBJ2-7, with 7 bases aligning to TRBD2. The ends lost 0 bases at V and 3 bases at J; junction bases unmatched: 5. The CDR3 extends over 15 amino acids. Germline CDR1 is SGHNT and CDR2 is YENEEA. For the CDR3, the DNA is TGTGCCAGCAGCTTAGATGGCGGGGAGGGCTACGAGCAGTACTTC. Translation: CASSLDGGEGYEQYF.

This clone showed up just once. At one end the junction does not follow the germline gene, possibly because of a read error. This chain uses TRBV25-1 with TRBJ1-1; D is ambiguous. The CDR3 contains 15 residues. CDR1 is MGHDK and CDR2 is SYGVNS in the germline V gene. The CDR3 loop is CASSERRGSNIEAFF. In DNA, the CDR3 is TGTGCCAGCAGTGAGAGGCGGGGAAGCAACATTGAAGCTTTCTTT.